These T cell receptor beta chains were read from a single sample in a study of cytomegalovirus exposure and HLA in healthy donors. Assay used: immunoSEQ multiplex PCR; TCRdb lists only in-frame clones, some missing. The sample has 250,000 to 400,000 clones, 88% seen once. Sequencing used PBMCs. These receptors originate from a man aged 25-45 years in good health and CMV-seronegative. Each CDR3 is given with its conserved first and last residue. A D gene is named only where the DNA matches it firmly. The size field is filled for only some rows; it gives once, few, many or a size class.

J gene: TRBJ1-5; D gene: -; clone size: -; V gene: TRBV19; CDR3 protein: CASSVTVESNQPQHF; CDR3 DNA: TGTGCCAGTAGTGTGACAGTGGAGAGCAATCAGCCCCAGCATTTT
J gene: TRBJ2-5; D gene: TRBD2; clone size: -; V gene: TRBV18; CDR3 protein: CASSPASGPQETQYF; CDR3 DNA: TGTGCCAGCTCACCTGCTAGCGGGCCGCAAGAGACCCAGTACTTC
J gene: TRBJ2-5; D gene: -; clone size: -; V gene: TRBV4-2; CDR3 protein: CASSQVSQQETQYF; CDR3 DNA: TGTGCCAGCAGCCAAGTTTCTCAGCAAGAGACCCAGTACTTC
J gene: TRBJ2-7; D gene: -; clone size: -; V gene: TRBV4-1; CDR3 protein: CASSQDRRGGEQYF; CDR3 DNA: TGCGCCAGCAGCCAAGATAGGAGGGGAGGCGAGCAGTACTTC
J gene: TRBJ1-5; D gene: TRBD1; clone size: -; V gene: TRBV19; CDR3 protein: CASSNRGWGNQPQHF; CDR3 DNA: TGTGCCAGTAGTAACAGGGGGTGGGGCAATCAGCCCCAGCATTTT
J gene: TRBJ2-5; D gene: -; clone size: -; V gene: TRBV2; CDR3 protein: CASTPKTVETQYF; CDR3 DNA: TGTGCCAGCACCCCCAAAACGGTCGAGACCCAGTACTTC
J gene: TRBJ2-5; D gene: TRBD2; clone size: -; V gene: TRBV9; CDR3 protein: CASSRVPGLAGGIETQYF; CDR3 DNA: TGTGCCAGCAGCCGTGTCCCGGGACTAGCGGGGGGGATAGAGACCCAGTACTTC
J gene: TRBJ2-7; D gene: -; clone size: -; V gene: TRBV11-2; CDR3 protein: CASSLAGGEQYF; CDR3 DNA: TGTGCCAGCAGCTTAGCAGGGGGGGAGCAGTACTTC
J gene: TRBJ2-5; D gene: -; clone size: -; V gene: TRBV19; CDR3 protein: CASSINPGNRETQYF; CDR3 DNA: TGTGCCAGTAGTATAAACCCAGGGAATAGAGAGACCCAGTACTTC
J gene: TRBJ1-6; D gene: -; clone size: -; V gene: TRBV11-3; CDR3 protein: CASSSGGNSPLHF; CDR3 DNA: TGTGCCAGCAGCTCCGGGGGGAATTCACCCCTCCACTTT
J gene: TRBJ2-5; D gene: -; clone size: -; V gene: TRBV9; CDR3 protein: CASSIDGNQETQYF; CDR3 DNA: TGTGCCAGCAGCATCGACGGGAACCAAGAGACCCAGTACTTC
J gene: TRBJ2-3; D gene: -; clone size: -; V gene: TRBV27; CDR3 protein: CASSPNTDTQYF; CDR3 DNA: TGTGCCAGCAGTCCCAACACAGATACGCAGTATTTT
J gene: TRBJ1-3; D gene: TRBD1; clone size: -; V gene: TRBV6-1; CDR3 protein: CASSEASRGQVSGNTIYF; CDR3 DNA: TGTGCCAGCAGTGAAGCATCTAGGGGACAGGTCTCTGGAAACACCATATATTTT
J gene: TRBJ1-4; D gene: TRBD1; clone size: -; V gene: TRBV5-1; CDR3 protein: CASSVTGFATNEKLFF; CDR3 DNA: TGCGCCAGCAGCGTGACAGGGTTCGCAACTAATGAAAAACTGTTTTTT
J gene: TRBJ1-2; D gene: TRBD1; clone size: -; V gene: TRBV9; CDR3 protein: CASSSQTGTLAYGYTF; CDR3 DNA: TGTGCCAGCAGCAGTCAGACAGGGACCCTCGCCTATGGCTACACCTTC
J gene: TRBJ2-7; D gene: -; clone size: -; V gene: TRBV9; CDR3 protein: CASSAMDGSSYEQYF; CDR3 DNA: TGTGCCAGCAGCGCGATGGACGGGAGCTCCTACGAGCAGTACTTC
J gene: TRBJ1-1; D gene: TRBD1; clone size: -; V gene: TRBV10-3; CDR3 protein: CAISEGTGYTEAFF; CDR3 DNA: TGTGCCATCAGTGAGGGGACAGGGTACACTGAAGCTTTCTTT
J gene: TRBJ1-4; D gene: -; clone size: -; V gene: TRBV5-1; CDR3 protein: CASSWGGATNEKLFF; CDR3 DNA: TGCGCCAGCAGCTGGGGCGGGGCAACTAATGAAAAACTGTTTTTT
J gene: TRBJ1-6; D gene: TRBD1; clone size: -; V gene: TRBV19; CDR3 protein: CASSPTGENSPLHF; CDR3 DNA: TGTGCCAGTAGCCCTACAGGGGAAAATTCACCCCTCCACTTT
J gene: TRBJ2-5; D gene: TRBD2; clone size: -; V gene: TRBV9; CDR3 protein: CASSVGLAGNQETQYF; CDR3 DNA: TGTGCCAGCAGCGTAGGACTAGCGGGGAACCAAGAGACCCAGTACTTC
J gene: TRBJ1-2; D gene: -; clone size: -; V gene: TRBV20-1; CDR3 protein: CSAAVDRGYTF; CDR3 DNA: TGCAGTGCTGCCGTCGACAGGGGCTACACCTTC
J gene: TRBJ2-5; D gene: -; clone size: -; V gene: TRBV7-9; CDR3 protein: CASSPPGYQETQYF; CDR3 DNA: TGTGCCAGCAGCCCACCGGGATACCAAGAGACCCAGTACTTC
J gene: TRBJ2-5; D gene: -; clone size: -; V gene: TRBV5-1; CDR3 protein: CASGGQPQETQYF; CDR3 DNA: TGCGCCAGCGGCGGACAGCCACAAGAGACCCAGTACTTC
J gene: TRBJ2-5; D gene: -; clone size: -; V gene: TRBV7-9; CDR3 protein: CASSLLEAAKETQYF; CDR3 DNA: TGTGCCAGCAGCTTATTAGAGGCCGCTAAAGAGACCCAGTACTTC
J gene: TRBJ1-2; D gene: TRBD1; clone size: once; V gene: TRBV19; CDR3 protein: CASSIRTGGLFYGYTF; CDR3 DNA: TGTGCCAGTAGTATTAGGACAGGGGGCCTCTTCTATGGCTACACCTTC
J gene: TRBJ2-7; D gene: -; clone size: few; V gene: TRBV19; CDR3 protein: CASSNTGSYEQYF; CDR3 DNA: TGTGCCAGTAGTAATACAGGGTCCTACGAGCAGTACTTC
J gene: TRBJ2-1; D gene: TRBD2; clone size: -; V gene: TRBV6-6; CDR3 protein: CASSYVAGGYNEQFF; CDR3 DNA: TGTGCCAGCAGTTACGTAGCGGGGGGGTACAATGAGCAGTTCTTC
J gene: TRBJ2-3; D gene: -; clone size: -; V gene: TRBV7-9; CDR3 protein: CASSLTDTGFTDTQYF; CDR3 DNA: TGTGCCAGCAGCTTAACGGACACTGGTTTCACAGATACGCAGTATTTT
J gene: TRBJ2-5; D gene: -; clone size: -; V gene: TRBV10-1; CDR3 protein: CASSESGGGETQYF; CDR3 DNA: TGCGCCAGCAGTGAGTCGGGGGGAGGAGAGACCCAGTACTTC
J gene: TRBJ2-3; D gene: -; clone size: medium-sized; V gene: TRBV6-4; CDR3 protein: CASSDTGMADTQYF; CDR3 DNA: TGTGCCAGCAGTGATACAGGGATGGCAGATACGCAGTATTTT
J gene: TRBJ2-1; D gene: -; clone size: -; V gene: TRBV27; CDR3 protein: CASSLYLNPYNEQFF; CDR3 DNA: TGTGCCAGCAGTTTATACTTAAACCCCTACAATGAGCAGTTCTTC
J gene: TRBJ2-1; D gene: TRBD2; clone size: few; V gene: TRBV6-4; CDR3 protein: CASSEGLAGGEEQFF; CDR3 DNA: TGTGCCAGCAGTGAAGGACTAGCGGGGGGGGAAGAGCAGTTCTTC
J gene: TRBJ2-3; D gene: -; clone size: -; V gene: TRBV9; CDR3 protein: CASSVAGGLLSTDTQYF; CDR3 DNA: TGTGCCAGCAGCGTAGCGGGGGGCCTACTTAGCACAGATACGCAGTATTTT
J gene: TRBJ2-7; D gene: TRBD2; clone size: -; V gene: TRBV29-1; CDR3 protein: CSVKDLAGRYEQYF; CDR3 DNA: TGCAGCGTTAAAGATCTAGCGGGAAGATACGAGCAGTACTTC
J gene: TRBJ1-2; D gene: -; clone size: -; V gene: TRBV9; CDR3 protein: CASSRGVWGYTF; CDR3 DNA: TGTGCCAGCAGCCGCGGGGTATGGGGCTACACCTTC
J gene: TRBJ2-7; D gene: TRBD2; clone size: -; V gene: TRBV7-2; CDR3 protein: CASSLEAGGPYEQYF; CDR3 DNA: TGTGCCAGCAGCTTAGAAGCGGGGGGCCCGTACGAGCAGTACTTC
J gene: TRBJ2-3; D gene: TRBD2; clone size: -; V gene: TRBV5-1; CDR3 protein: CASSYPRRGETDTQYF; CDR3 DNA: TGCGCCAGCAGCTACCCTCGGCGGGGGGAGACAGATACGCAGTATTTT
J gene: TRBJ2-5; D gene: -; clone size: -; V gene: TRBV7-9; CDR3 protein: CASSLGGAVETQYF; CDR3 DNA: TGTGCCAGCAGCTTGGGGGGGGCGGTAGAGACCCAGTACTTC
J gene: TRBJ2-2; D gene: -; clone size: -; V gene: TRBV4-1; CDR3 protein: CASSQVYTGELFF; CDR3 DNA: TGCGCCAGCAGCCAAGTCTACACCGGGGAGCTGTTTTTT
J gene: TRBJ1-2; D gene: -; clone size: -; V gene: TRBV7-9; CDR3 protein: CASSLAFSLTASLDYGYTF; CDR3 DNA: TGTGCCAGCAGCTTAGCTTTTTCGCTGACAGCCTCTTTGGATTATGGCTACACCTTC
J gene: TRBJ2-3; D gene: TRBD2; clone size: -; V gene: TRBV6-1; CDR3 protein: CASSELQRGDTDTQYF; CDR3 DNA: TGTGCCAGCAGTGAACTCCAGCGGGGGGACACAGATACGCAGTATTTT
J gene: TRBJ1-1; D gene: -; clone size: -; V gene: TRBV6-5; CDR3 protein: CASSRDFSGTEAFF; CDR3 DNA: TGTGCCAGCAGTCGGGACTTCAGTGGGACTGAAGCTTTCTTT
J gene: TRBJ1-6; D gene: TRBD1; clone size: few; V gene: TRBV7-9; CDR3 protein: CASTPGDRGSPLHF; CDR3 DNA: TGTGCCAGCACTCCCGGGGACAGGGGTTCACCCCTCCACTTT